The 5 T cell receptor beta chains given below trace back to one sample, sequenced in a study of T cell changes during pregnancy in multiple sclerosis. Only in-frame clones appear in the TCRdb table, and some are missing; sequencing was by immunoSEQ multiplex PCR. The sample consists of over 50,000 clones, around nine tenths of them appearing once. Sequenced material: peripheral blood, taken in the third trimester of pregnancy. These receptor sequences come from a female donor in good health, enrolled as a control in a pregnancy study.

The V and J genes are TRBV6-5 and TRBJ1-2, with 7 bases fitting TRBD1. The V gene end was trimmed by 7 bases and the J gene end by 6 bases; junction bases not matched to a gene: 8. Germline CDR1 is MNHEY and CDR2 is SVGAGI. CDR3 length equals 13 residues. The CDR3 nucleotides read TGTGCCAGCACCTCGGGACAGCCGGATGGCTACACCTTC. Protein product: CASTSGQPDGYTF.

This sequence joins TRBV6-5 and TRBJ2-5, with D possibly matching TRBD1 (5 bases). CDR3 size: 15 residues. Trimming took off 6 bases at V and 4 bases at J, with 18 bases between the two ends. The germline gives CDR1 MNHEY, CDR2 SVGAGI. The CDR3 sequence is CASSRTRAMGETQYF. The CDR3 DNA sequence: TGTGCCAGCAGCCGGACCAGGGCGATGGGAGAGACCCAGTACTTC.

This clone was picked up one time. The chain links TRBV28 to TRBJ1-2; D is perhaps TRBD1 (6 bases). With 4 bases removed from V and 0 bases from J, the gap between germline ends came to 21 bases. The germline V gene encodes CDR1 MDHEN and CDR2 SYDVKM. The CDR3 is 18 residues long. The CDR3 DNA sequence: TGTGCCAGCAGTTCTCATCCGGGACAAGCTCGCTCTAACTATGGCTACACCTTC. It specifies CASSSHPGQARSNYGYTF.

The DNA of the CDR3 is TGTGCCAGCAGCTTGCGCAGCGGGGGGGCCGAAGAGACCCAGTACTTC. The encoded protein is CASSLRSGGAEETQYF. The V gene is TRBV7-8, the J gene TRBJ2-5, with 10 bases identical to TRBD2. Looked up from germline, CDR1 is SGHVS and CDR2 is FQNEAQ. This CDR3 is 16 amino acids long. Germline trimming cut 3 bases from V and 3 bases from J; bases unmatched to any gene: 7.

Note on this clone: The sample contains more than one DNA sequence encoding this CDR3. The chain uses TRBV7-9 and TRBJ1-2; TRBD1 matches at 9 bases. The CDR3 extends over 14 amino acids. J gave up 2 bases and V 3 bases, and 1 base lay outside the gene matches. In germline, CDR1 is SEHNR, CDR2 FQNEAQ (reference sequence). The CDR3 nucleotides are TGTGCCAGCAGCTTGGGACAGGGCAACTATGGCTACACCTTC. It codes for CASSLGQGNYGYTF.